This T cell receptor (beta chain) was obtained from a study of blood T cell repertoires in COVID-19. Overall study context: Samples representing acute and convalescent COVID-19 were sourced from the United States, Italy and Spain.

This clone was counted once. How the authors handled the data: How many nucleated cells were present was estimated from reference gene primer amplification. Sequencing used immunoSEQ multiplex PCR; TCRdb keeps in-frame clones, though not all of them. The V and J calls and the clone size are those of that table, but D and trimming were determined from the DNA. This table holds some 190,000 clones, approximately 91% found once. The sample consisted of peripheral blood. The receptor was isolated from a young man with active or convalescent COVID-19.

The CDR3: CASSSKPSGRPYEQYF. The CDR3 DNA reads as TGTGCCAGCAGCTCGAAGCCTAGCGGGAGACCCTACGAGCAGTACTTC. The chain carries TRBV7-9 and TRBJ2-7; 10 bases are shared with TRBD2. The CDR3 has 16 amino acids. Germline V gives CDR1 SEHNR, CDR2 FQNEAQ (reference sequence). V dropped 4 bases and J dropped 2; count of bases not matched to a gene: 8. Drawing the rest from reference TRBV7-9 and TRBJ2-7, the complete variable domain is DTGVSQNPRHKITKRGQNVTFRCDPISEHNRLYWYRQTLGQGPEFLTYFQNEAQLEKSRLLSDRFSAERPKGSFSTLEIQRTEQGDSAMYLCASSSKPSGRPYEQYFGPGTRLTVT.